The 22 T cell receptor beta chains given below trace back to one sample, sequenced in a study of cytomegalovirus exposure and HLA in healthy donors. 60 Vbeta and 13 Jbeta primers were used in PCR. Measured with immunoSEQ multiplex PCR; TCRdb has only the in-frame clones, and not every one. This sample carries roughly 100,000 clones, 75% to 90% of them seen once, and the ten largest clones take approximately 7.2%. Sequenced input: PBMCs. Receptor source: a man aged 30 to 45 in good health and CMV-seropositive.

This clone was detected a few times. This sequence joins TRBV6-4 and TRBJ2-3; 15 nucleotides line up with TRBD2. Germline V gene lookup returns CDR1 MRHNA and CDR2 SNTAGT. The CDR3 sequence is 15 residues long. J was trimmed by 4 bases and V by 4 bases; bases with no gene match: 0. The CDR3 protein is CASSGTSGGADTQYF. As DNA, the CDR3 is TGTGCCAGCAGTGGGACTAGCGGGGGGGCAGATACGCAGTATTTT.

The genes are TRBV4-3 and TRBJ1-2; D remains ambiguous. There are 17 residues in the CDR3. Germline V gene data show CDR1 as LGHNA and CDR2 as YSLEER. Trimming stripped 4 bases from V and 0 bases from J, with 18 bases between. In DNA form, the CDR3 reads TGCGCCAGCAGCCTAAGACCGGAGGTGGATTCTAACTATGGCTACACCTTC. Its protein product is CASSLRPEVDSNYGYTF.

The genes are TRBV7-2 and TRBJ2-1; 10 bases align to TRBD2. CDR1 is SGHTA and CDR2 is FQGNSA in the germline V gene. This CDR3 region has 18 residues. J lost 1 base, V lost 5 bases, and 11 bases had no gene match. DNA of the CDR3: TGTGCCAGCAGCCCACAAGGACTAGCGGCAACGTCCTACAATGAGCAGTTCTTC. It specifies CASSPQGLAATSYNEQFF.

The chain combines TRBV25-1 with TRBJ2-1; 10 bases line up with TRBD2. CDR3 length: 13 amino acids. The V and J ends lost 8 bases and 4 bases, in that order; junction bases with no gene match: 2. Germline assignment: CDR1 MGHDK and CDR2 SYGVNS. The DNA of the CDR3 is TGTGCCAGCCAGCGGGGGGGGTACAATGAGCAGTTCTTC. Its protein product is CASQRGGYNEQFF.

The V call is TRBV27, the J call TRBJ2-5, with D possibly being TRBD1 (6 bases). CDR3 length: 18 residues. V was pared by 4 bases and J by 2 bases, with 23 bases between. Germline CDR1 reads MNHEY; CDR2 reads SMNVEV (reference sequence). The CDR3 nucleotides read TGTGCCAGCAGTTCCCTATCGACAGGCCTGTCGGGGCAAGAGACCCAGTACTTC. Its protein product is CASSSLSTGLSGQETQYF.

This clone is a singleton in its sample. This chain joins TRBV7-2 and TRBJ2-2; TRBD1 matches 9 bases. CDR1 and CDR2 (germline): SGHTA, FQGNSA. J was trimmed by 4 bases and V by 4 bases; bases with no gene match: 10. The CDR3 sequence is 17 residues long. CDR3: CASSSRGTGRSTGELFF. The CDR3 DNA sequence: TGTGCCAGCAGCTCACGGGGGACAGGGCGTTCCACCGGGGAGCTGTTTTTT.

The CDR3 spells CASSLVTGYEQYF. In DNA, the CDR3 is TGTGCCAGCAGCTTAGTGACAGGGTACGAGCAGTACTTC. V gene TRBV7-2 combines with J gene TRBJ2-7, with TRBD1 matching over 7 bases. Trimming cost V 1 base and J 4 bases; bases outside gene matches: 1. Germline V gene lookup returns CDR1 SGHTA and CDR2 FQGNSA. This CDR3 region has 13 residues.

This sequence joins TRBV29-1 and TRBJ1-2; a possible D gene is TRBD1 (6 bases). The CDR3 totals 12 residues. The germline V gene encodes CDR1 SQVTM and CDR2 ANQGSEA. V lost 6 bases and J lost 4, with 12 bases in between. The CDR3 bases are TGCAGCGTGGTCCGGGACACCTATGGCTACACCTTC. Its protein is CSVVRDTYGYTF. The whole variable domain, filled in from reference TRBV29-1 and TRBJ1-2, reads SAVISQKPSRDICQRGTSLTIQCQVDSQVTMMFWYRQQPGQSLTLIATANQGSEATYESGFVIDKFPISRPNLTFSTLTVSNMSPEDSSIYLCSVVRDTYGYTFGSGTRLTVV.

This chain's CDR3 is CASDRGTDTQYF. In DNA form, the CDR3 reads TGTGCCAGCGACAGGGGTACAGATACGCAGTATTTT. The chain has TRBV6-1 and TRBJ2-3, with 8 bases aligning to TRBD1. V shed 8 bases and J 3 bases; nucleotides not matched to a gene: 1. The CDR3 loop spans 12 amino acids. CDR1 MNHNS and CDR2 SASEGT come from the germline V gene.

This chain links TRBV27 with TRBJ1-5; D is unresolved. CDR1 is MNHEY and CDR2 is SMNVEV in the germline V gene (reference sequence). The ends were cut back, 6 bases at V and 0 bases at J, with 12 bases in the middle. The CDR3 contains 15 residues. The CDR3 region has the DNA TGTGCCAGCAGCCCAGGTGGCATTAGCAATCAGCCCCAGCATTTT. Its protein product is CASSPGGISNQPQHF.

The gene calls are TRBV5-6 and TRBJ2-6; the D gene is possibly TRBD1 (6 bases). V gave up 0 bases and J gave up 4 bases, with 11 bases separating them. Per germline, CDR1 SGHDT and CDR2 YYEEEE. The CDR3 is 16 residues long. The CDR3 protein is CASSLAQGIGANVLTF. CDR3 nucleotides: TGTGCCAGCAGCTTGGCCCAGGGGATCGGGGCCAACGTCCTGACTTTC.

This clone appeared a single time. The V and J genes are TRBV7-2 and TRBJ1-4; 7 bases line up with TRBD1. CDR1 SGHTA and CDR2 FQGNSA come from the germline V gene. The trim removed 6 bases at V and 5 bases at J, leaving 9 bases unmatched. This CDR3 comprises 15 residues. This CDR3 reads CASRAEGASNEKLFF. The CDR3 nucleotides read TGTGCCAGCAGGGCGGAGGGGGCCTCAAATGAAAAACTGTTTTTT.

This clone was seen a single time. The gene calls are TRBV13 and TRBJ2-7; TRBD2 might be the D (6 bases). The germline V gene encodes CDR1 PRHDT and CDR2 FYEKMQ (reference sequence). This CDR3 contains 15 residues. Deletions cut 2 bases from V and 7 bases from J, with 18 bases between. Written as DNA, the CDR3 is TGTGCCAGCAGCTTACGGGGGACTCCGTGGGGGGAGCAGTACTTC. Protein product: CASSLRGTPWGEQYF. Using reference TRBV13 and TRBJ2-7 for the parts outside the CDR3, the full variable domain is AAGVIQSPRHLIKEKRETATLKCYPIPRHDTVYWYQQGPGQDPQFLISFYEKMQSDKGSIPDRFSAQQFSDYHSELNMSSLELGDSALYFCASSLRGTPWGEQYFGPGTRLTVT.

The chain links TRBV27 to TRBJ1-2; D is uncertain. Germline lookup yields CDR1 MNHEY and CDR2 SMNVEV (reference sequence). Trimming cost V 6 bases and J 4 bases, with 9 bases left between them. CDR3 size: 12 residues. This CDR3 reads CASSLSGYGYTF. The CDR3 region has the DNA TGTGCCAGCAGCCTAAGCGGCTATGGCTACACCTTC.

The chain links TRBV5-1 to TRBJ2-7; 9 bases agree with TRBD2. J was trimmed by 2 bases and V by 0 bases; bases with no gene match: 3. Looked up from germline, CDR1 is SGHRS and CDR2 is YFSETQ. The CDR3 contains 15 residues. The CDR3, as DNA: TGCGCCAGCAGCTTGGAGGCTAGCGGGGCCTACGAGCAGTACTTC. Translated, it gives CASSLEASGAYEQYF.

The CDR3 reads CASSRIAGTAFSNQPQHF. As DNA, the CDR3 is TGTGCCAGCAGTCGAATCGCCGGGACAGCATTTAGCAATCAGCCCCAGCATTTT. The rearrangement links TRBV28 to TRBJ1-5; 7 nucleotides align to TRBD1. The CDR3 has 18 residues. Germline CDR1 is MDHEN and CDR2 is SYDVKM. J lost 0 bases, V lost 5 bases, and 13 bases had no gene match.

This clone was counted a single time. The chain employs TRBV10-3 and TRBJ1-1, with TRBD1 matching over 7 bases. V shed 0 bases and J 1 base; nucleotides not matched to a gene: 5. Germline CDR1 reads ENHRY; CDR2 reads SYGVKD. This CDR3 spans 16 amino acids. CDR3 in amino acids: CAISESRGQRNTEAFF. The CDR3 coding sequence is TGTGCCATCAGTGAGTCTAGGGGACAGCGGAACACTGAAGCTTTCTTT.

For this clone: Other DNA variants within this sample encode the same CDR3. The chain is built from TRBV5-1 and TRBJ2-5; a possible D gene is TRBD2 (7 bases). CDR1 SGHRS and CDR2 YFSETQ come from the germline V gene. The ends were cut back, 0 bases at V and 4 bases at J, with 13 bases in the middle. The CDR3 has 15 residues. CDR3 amino acids: CASSLASGGAETQYF. In nucleotides, the CDR3 is TGCGCCAGCAGCTTGGCGTCGGGGGGCGCAGAGACCCAGTACTTC. Using reference TRBV5-1 and TRBJ2-5 for the parts outside the CDR3, the full variable domain is KAGVTQTPRYLIKTRGQQVTLSCSPISGHRSVSWYQQTPGQGLQFLFEYFSETQRNKGNFPGRFSGRQFSNSRSEMNVSTLELGDSALYLCASSLASGGAETQYFGPGTRLLVL.

This sequence joins TRBV27 and TRBJ1-1, with D perhaps TRBD1 (5 bases). Trimming stripped 6 bases from V and 3 bases from J, with 14 bases between. CDR1 is MNHEY and CDR2 is SMNVEV in the germline V gene (reference sequence). CDR3 length: 14 amino acids. The CDR3 region has the DNA TGTGCCAGCAGACCCCTGGGGGGGTACACTGAAGCTTTCTTT. Protein: CASRPLGGYTEAFF.

This rearrangement joins TRBV6-6 to TRBJ2-2; a possible D gene is TRBD2 (7 bases). The CDR3 consists of 16 residues. The V gene's germline CDR1 is MNHNY and CDR2 SVGAGI (reference sequence). V was shortened by 4 bases and J by 3 bases, with 15 bases between the two germline ends. CDR3 nucleotides: TGTGCCAGCAGTTGGGAGGGGGGGCTTCACACCGGGGAGCTGTTTTTT. Its protein is CASSWEGGLHTGELFF.

The sample holds one count of this clone. This sequence joins TRBV2 and TRBJ2-7, with TRBD1 matching over 9 bases. Germline values: CDR1 SNHLY, CDR2 FYNNEI. Unmatched junction bases numbered 3, after V lost 7 bases and J lost 5 bases. This CDR3 comprises 12 residues. The CDR3 DNA reads TGTGCCAGCACCAGGGACAGGGACGAGCAGTACTTC. This translates into CASTRDRDEQYF.

This clone was found once. The chain combines TRBV29-1 with TRBJ2-7; D not certain. CDR1 SQVTM and CDR2 ANQGSEA come from the germline V gene. The V and J ends lost 1 base and 0 bases respectively, with 7 bases between them. The CDR3 runs to 13 residues. In nucleotides, the CDR3 is TGCAGCGTTGAAGGGCACGACTCCTACGAGCAGTACTTC. Translating it yields CSVEGHDSYEQYF.